The sequence of this T cell receptor beta chain was determined in a study of CD8 T cells in ankylosing spondylitis. Points from the study as a whole: Reactive arthritis synovial fluid and blood were previously reported to contain some motif variants. Significantly higher representation of disease-linked clones was reported for matched ankylosing spondylitis synovial fluid. A motif of under 10 highly homologous TCR beta variants was seen as apparently characteristic of ankylosing spondylitis blood.

V lost 5 bases, J lost 0 bases, and 16 bases lay in between. CDR3 size: 17 residues. CDR1 is SEHNR and CDR2 is FQNEAQ in the germline V gene (reference sequence). A few counts support this clonotype. Antigen unknown. Making use of molecular barcodes, quantitative 5'-RACE generated TCR beta libraries. TCRdb re-called the 5' RACE reads with MiXCR, one entry per CDR3 protein. Of 200,000 to 250,000 distinct CDR3 sequences listed, approximately 20% are singletons. V and J are TRBV7-9 and TRBJ1-4; no reliable D call. Sequenced sample: blood, either unsorted or a sorted T cell fraction (not recorded which). The receptor comes from a male donor with ankylosing spondylitis. CDR3 nucleotides: TGTGCCAGCAGCGGCTTTGAGGCAGCAGCAACTAATGAAAAACTGTTTTTT. Amino acids: CASSGFEAAATNEKLFF.